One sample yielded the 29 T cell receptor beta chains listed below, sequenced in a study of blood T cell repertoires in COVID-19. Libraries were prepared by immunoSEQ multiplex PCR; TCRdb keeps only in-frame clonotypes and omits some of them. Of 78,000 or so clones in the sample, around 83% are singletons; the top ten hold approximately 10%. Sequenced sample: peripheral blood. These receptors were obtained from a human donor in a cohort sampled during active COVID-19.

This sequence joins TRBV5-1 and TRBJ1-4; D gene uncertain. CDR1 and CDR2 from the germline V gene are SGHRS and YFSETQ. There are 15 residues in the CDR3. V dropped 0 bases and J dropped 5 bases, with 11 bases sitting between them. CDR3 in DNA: TGCGCCAGCAGCTTGGCCAGGACTGAGAATGAAAAACTGTTTTTT. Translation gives CASSLARTENEKLFF.

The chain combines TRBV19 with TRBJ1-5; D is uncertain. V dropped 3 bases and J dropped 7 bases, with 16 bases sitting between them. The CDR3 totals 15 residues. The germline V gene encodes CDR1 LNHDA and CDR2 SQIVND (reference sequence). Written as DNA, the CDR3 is TGTGCCAGTAGTATGAACGGCGGCCCGGGACAGCCCCAGCATTTT. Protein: CASSMNGGPGQPQHF.

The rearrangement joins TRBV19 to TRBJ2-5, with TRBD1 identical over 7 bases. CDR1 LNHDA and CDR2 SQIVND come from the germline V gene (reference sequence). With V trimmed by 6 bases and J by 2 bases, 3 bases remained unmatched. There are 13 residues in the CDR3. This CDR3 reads CASSRDRQETQYF. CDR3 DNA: TGTGCCAGTAGCCGGGACAGACAAGAGACCCAGTACTTC. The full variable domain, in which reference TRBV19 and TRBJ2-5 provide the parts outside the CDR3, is DGGITQSPKYLFRKEGQNVTLSCEQNLNHDAMYWYRQDPGQGLRLIYYSQIVNDFQKGDIAEGYSVSREKKESFPLTVTSAQKNPTAFYLCASSRDRQETQYFGPGTRLLVL.

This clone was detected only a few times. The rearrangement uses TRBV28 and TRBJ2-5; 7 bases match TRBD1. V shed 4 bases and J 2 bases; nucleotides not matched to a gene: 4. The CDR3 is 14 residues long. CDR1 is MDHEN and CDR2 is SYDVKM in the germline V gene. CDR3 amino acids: CASSSRTGQETQYF. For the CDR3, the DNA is TGTGCCAGCAGTTCCCGGACAGGACAAGAGACCCAGTACTTC.

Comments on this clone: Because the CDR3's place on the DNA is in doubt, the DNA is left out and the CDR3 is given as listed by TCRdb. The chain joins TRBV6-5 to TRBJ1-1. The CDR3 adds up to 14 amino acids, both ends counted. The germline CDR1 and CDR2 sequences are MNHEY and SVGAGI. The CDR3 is CASSSSVPGTEAFF.

The CDR3 DNA reads TGTGCCAGCAGCTTACGGGACAGTGGAAACACCATATATTTT. Its protein product is CASSLRDSGNTIYF. The chain has TRBV9 and TRBJ1-3, with TRBD1 matching over 7 bases. Per germline, CDR1 SGDLS and CDR2 YYNGEE. With 4 bases clipped from V and 3 bases from J, the junction kept 4 bases outside the gene matches. The CDR3 has 14 amino acids. The full variable domain, with the rest looked up from reference TRBV9 and TRBJ1-3, is DSGVTQTPKHLITATGQRVTLRCSPRSGDLSVYWYQQSLDQGLQFLIQYYNGEERAKGNILERFSAQQFPDLHSELNLSSLELGDSALYFCASSLRDSGNTIYFGEGSWLTVV.

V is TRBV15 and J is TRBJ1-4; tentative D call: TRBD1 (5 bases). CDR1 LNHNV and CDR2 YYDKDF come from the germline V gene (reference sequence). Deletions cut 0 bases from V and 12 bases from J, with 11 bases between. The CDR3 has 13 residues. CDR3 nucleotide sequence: TGTGCCACCAGCAGAGATTTCCAGGGTCAACTGTTTTTT. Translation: CATSRDFQGQLFF.

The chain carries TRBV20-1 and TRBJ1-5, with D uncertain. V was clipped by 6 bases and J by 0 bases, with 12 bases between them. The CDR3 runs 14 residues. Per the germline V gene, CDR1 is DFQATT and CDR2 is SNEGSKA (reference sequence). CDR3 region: CSASSVNSNQPQHF. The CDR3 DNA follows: TGCAGTGCCAGTAGCGTCAATAGCAATCAGCCCCAGCATTTT.

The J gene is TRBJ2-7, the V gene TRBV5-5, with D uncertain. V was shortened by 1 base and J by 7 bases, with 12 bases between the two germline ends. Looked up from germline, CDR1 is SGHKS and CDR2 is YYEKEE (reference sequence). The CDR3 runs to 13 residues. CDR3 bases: TGTGCCAGCAGCTTGACCGGGTTGTGGGAGCAGTACTTC. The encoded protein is CASSLTGLWEQYF.

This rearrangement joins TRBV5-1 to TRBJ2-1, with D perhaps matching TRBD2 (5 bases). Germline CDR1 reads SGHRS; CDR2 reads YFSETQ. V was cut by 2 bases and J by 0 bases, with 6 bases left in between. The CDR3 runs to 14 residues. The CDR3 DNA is TGCGCCAGCAGCTTTGACTACTCCTACAATGAGCAGTTCTTC. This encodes CASSFDYSYNEQFF. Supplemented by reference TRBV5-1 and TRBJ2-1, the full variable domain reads KAGVTQTPRYLIKTRGQQVTLSCSPISGHRSVSWYQQTPGQGLQFLFEYFSETQRNKGNFPGRFSGRQFSNSRSEMNVSTLELGDSALYLCASSFDYSYNEQFFGPGTRLTVL.

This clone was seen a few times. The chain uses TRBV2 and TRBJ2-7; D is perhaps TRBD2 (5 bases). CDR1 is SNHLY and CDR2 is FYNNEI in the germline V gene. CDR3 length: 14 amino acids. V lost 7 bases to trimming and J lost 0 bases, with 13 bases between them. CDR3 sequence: CASTDGIPSYEQYF. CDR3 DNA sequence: TGTGCCAGCACAGACGGGATACCCTCCTACGAGCAGTACTTC.

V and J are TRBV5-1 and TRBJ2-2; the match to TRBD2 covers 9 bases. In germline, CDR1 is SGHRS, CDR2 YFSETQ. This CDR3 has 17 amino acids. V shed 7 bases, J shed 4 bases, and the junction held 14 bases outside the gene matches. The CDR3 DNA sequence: TGCGCCAGCCAGGTAGCGGGAGCTCAAAGTCGCACCGGGGAGCTGTTTTTT. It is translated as CASQVAGAQSRTGELFF.

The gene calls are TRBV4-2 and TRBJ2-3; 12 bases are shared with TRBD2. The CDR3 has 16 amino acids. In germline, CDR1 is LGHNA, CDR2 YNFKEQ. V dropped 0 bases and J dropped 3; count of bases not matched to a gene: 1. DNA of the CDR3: TGTGCCAGCAGCCAAGATCTAGCGGGGGGGACAGATACGCAGTATTTT. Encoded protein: CASSQDLAGGTDTQYF.

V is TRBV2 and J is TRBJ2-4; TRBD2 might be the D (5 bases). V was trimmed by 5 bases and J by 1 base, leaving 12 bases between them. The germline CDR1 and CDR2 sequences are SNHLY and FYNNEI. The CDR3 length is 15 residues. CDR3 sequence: CASSPLGGAKNIQYF. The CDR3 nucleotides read TGTGCCAGCAGTCCCCTCGGCGGGGCCAAAAACATTCAGTACTTC. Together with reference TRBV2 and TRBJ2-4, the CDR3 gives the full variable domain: EPEVTQTPSHQVTQMGQEVILRCVPISNHLYFYWYRQILGQKVEFLVSFYNNEISEKSEIFDDQFSVERPDGSNFTLKIRSTKLEDSAMYFCASSPLGGAKNIQYFGAGTRLSVL.

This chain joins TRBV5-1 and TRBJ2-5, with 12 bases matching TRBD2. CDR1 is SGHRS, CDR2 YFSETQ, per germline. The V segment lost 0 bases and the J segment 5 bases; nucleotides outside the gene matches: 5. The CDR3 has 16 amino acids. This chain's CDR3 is CASSLGTSGEKETQYF. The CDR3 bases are TGCGCCAGCAGCTTGGGGACTAGCGGGGAGAAGGAGACCCAGTACTTC.

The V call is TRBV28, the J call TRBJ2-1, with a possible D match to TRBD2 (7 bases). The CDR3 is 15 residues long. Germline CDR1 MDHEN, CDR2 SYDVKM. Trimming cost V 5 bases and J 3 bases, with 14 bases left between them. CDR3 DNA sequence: TGTGCCAGCAGTGGGAACAGGGAGGGCTACAATGAGCAGTTCTTC. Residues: CASSGNREGYNEQFF.

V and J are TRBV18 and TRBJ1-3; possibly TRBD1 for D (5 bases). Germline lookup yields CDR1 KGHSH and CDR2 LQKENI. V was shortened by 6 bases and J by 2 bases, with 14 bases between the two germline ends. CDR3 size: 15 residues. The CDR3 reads CASSFELGPGNTIYF. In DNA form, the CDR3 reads TGTGCCAGCTCGTTCGAGTTGGGGCCTGGAAACACCATATATTTT.

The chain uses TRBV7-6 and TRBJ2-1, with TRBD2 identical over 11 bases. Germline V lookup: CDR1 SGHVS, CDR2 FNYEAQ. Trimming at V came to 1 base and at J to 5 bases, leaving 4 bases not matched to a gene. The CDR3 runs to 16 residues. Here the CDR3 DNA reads TGTGCCAGCAGCTTAGGAAAACTAGCGGGGGACAATGAGCAGTTCTTC. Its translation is CASSLGKLAGDNEQFF.

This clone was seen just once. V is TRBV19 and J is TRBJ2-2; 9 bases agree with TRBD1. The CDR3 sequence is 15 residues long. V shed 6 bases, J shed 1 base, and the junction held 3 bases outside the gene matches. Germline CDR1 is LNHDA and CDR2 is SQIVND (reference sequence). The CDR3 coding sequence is TGTGCCAGTAGCGGACAGGGGAGGAACACCGGGGAGCTGTTTTTT. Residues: CASSGQGRNTGELFF.

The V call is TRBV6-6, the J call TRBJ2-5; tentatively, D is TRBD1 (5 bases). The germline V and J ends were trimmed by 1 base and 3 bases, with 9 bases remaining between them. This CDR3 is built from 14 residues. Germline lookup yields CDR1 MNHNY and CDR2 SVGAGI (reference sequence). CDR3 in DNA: TGTGCCAGCAGTTACTTTCAGGGTAAAGAGACCCAGTACTTC. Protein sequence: CASSYFQGKETQYF.

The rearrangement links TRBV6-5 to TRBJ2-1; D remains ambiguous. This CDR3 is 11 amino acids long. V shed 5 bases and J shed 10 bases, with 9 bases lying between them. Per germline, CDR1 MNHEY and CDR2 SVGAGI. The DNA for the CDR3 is TGTGCCAGCAGTAGAGTAGTAGAGCAGTTCTTC. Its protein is CASSRVVEQFF.

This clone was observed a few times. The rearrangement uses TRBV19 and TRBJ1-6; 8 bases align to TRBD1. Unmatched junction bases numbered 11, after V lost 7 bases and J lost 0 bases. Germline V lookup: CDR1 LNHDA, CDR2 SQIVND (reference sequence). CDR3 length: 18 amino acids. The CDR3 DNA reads TGTGCCAGTAAACAAGACAGGGGCTTTATCTCCTATAATTCACCCCTCCACTTT. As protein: CASKQDRGFISYNSPLHF.

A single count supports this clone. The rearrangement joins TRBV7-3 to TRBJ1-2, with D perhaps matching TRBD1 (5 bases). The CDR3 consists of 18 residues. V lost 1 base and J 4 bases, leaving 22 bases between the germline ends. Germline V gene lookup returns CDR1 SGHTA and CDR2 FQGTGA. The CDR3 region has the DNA TGTGCCAGCAGCTTAAGGGGCGACAGTACTCCTAAAGGCTATGGCTACACCTTC. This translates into CASSLRGDSTPKGYGYTF.

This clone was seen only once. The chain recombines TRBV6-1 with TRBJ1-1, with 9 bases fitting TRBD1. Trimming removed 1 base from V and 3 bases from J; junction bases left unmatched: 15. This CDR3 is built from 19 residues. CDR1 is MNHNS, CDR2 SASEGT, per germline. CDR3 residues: CASSEESGTGSLRDTEAFF. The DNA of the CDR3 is TGTGCCAGCAGTGAAGAATCCGGGACAGGGAGCTTACGTGACACTGAAGCTTTCTTT.

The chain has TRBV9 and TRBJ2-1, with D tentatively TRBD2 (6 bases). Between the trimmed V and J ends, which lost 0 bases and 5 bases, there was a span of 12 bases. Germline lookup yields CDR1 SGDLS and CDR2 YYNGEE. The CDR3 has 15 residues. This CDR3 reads CASSVGVGGHNEQFF. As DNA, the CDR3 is TGTGCCAGCAGCGTAGGGGTGGGGGGACACAATGAGCAGTTCTTC.

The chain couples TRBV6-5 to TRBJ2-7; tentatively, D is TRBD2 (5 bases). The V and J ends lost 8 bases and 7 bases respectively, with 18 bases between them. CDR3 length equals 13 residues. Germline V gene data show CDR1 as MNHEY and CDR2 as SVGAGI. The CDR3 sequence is CASSPRRPGEQYF. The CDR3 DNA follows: TGTGCCAGCTCACCCCGAAGACCGGGGGAGCAGTACTTC.

The CDR3 coding sequence is TGTGCCAGCAGCGTACGGAGCAATCAGCCCCAGCATTTT. Its protein product is CASSVRSNQPQHF. The V and J genes are TRBV9 and TRBJ1-5; D not resolved. CDR3 size: 13 residues. CDR1 SGDLS and CDR2 YYNGEE come from the germline V gene. Trimming took off 1 base at V and 1 base at J, with 3 bases between the two ends.

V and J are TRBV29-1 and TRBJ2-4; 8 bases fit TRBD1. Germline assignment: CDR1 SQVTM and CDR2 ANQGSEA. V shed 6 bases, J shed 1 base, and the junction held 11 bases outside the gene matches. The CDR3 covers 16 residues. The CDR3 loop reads CSVLYSGGLAKNIQYF. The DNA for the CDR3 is TGCAGCGTACTTTACTCAGGGGGCTTGGCCAAAAACATTCAGTACTTC.

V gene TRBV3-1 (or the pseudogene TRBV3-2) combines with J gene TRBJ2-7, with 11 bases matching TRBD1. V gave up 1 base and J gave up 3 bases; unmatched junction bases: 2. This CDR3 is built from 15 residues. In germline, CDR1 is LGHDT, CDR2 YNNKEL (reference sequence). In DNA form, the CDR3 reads TGTGCCAGCAGCCAAGGCGGGACAGGGGGCTACGAGCAGTACTTC. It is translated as CASSQGGTGGYEQYF.